The 8 T cell receptor beta chains below all came from one sample that was sequenced in a study of shared clonotypes between healthy human individuals. This table comes from immunoSEQ multiplex PCR, and its TCRdb copy is limited to in-frame clones, with some not included. Of 760,000 or so clones in the sample, approximately 96% are singletons; the top ten hold about 0.25%. Naive CD8 cells were CD45RO-negative, positively selected for CCR7, excluding terminally differentiated effector memory CD45RA+ cells. Sample: naive CD8+ T cells sorted from blood. The receptors shown here come from a young man in good health.

This chain joins TRBV27 and TRBJ2-3; TRBD2 might be the D (6 bases). V lost 5 bases, J lost 0 bases, and 15 bases lay in between. This CDR3 has 16 amino acids. Germline values: CDR1 MNHEY, CDR2 SMNVEV (reference sequence). CDR3 region: CASSILLASSTDTQYF. CDR3 bases: TGTGCCAGCAGTATTCTACTAGCATCAAGCACAGATACGCAGTATTTT.

Comments on this clone: Other nucleotide sequences from this sample produce the same CDR3. The chain joins TRBV27 to TRBJ2-7; the D is unclear. The CDR3 is 10 amino acids. Trimming shortened V by 8 bases and J by 3 bases, and 5 bases separated the two germline ends. CDR1 and CDR2 from the germline V gene are MNHEY and SMNVEV (reference sequence). The CDR3 here is CASGYYEQYF. CDR3 bases: TGTGCCAGCGGATACTACGAGCAGTACTTC.

The chain carries TRBV5-1 and TRBJ1-2; 8 bases align to TRBD1. This CDR3 comprises 14 residues. V was pared by 4 bases and J by 8 bases, with 10 bases of the junction left unmatched. Germline lookup yields CDR1 SGHRS and CDR2 YFSETQ. The CDR3 loop is CASSLTQGAVGYTF. CDR3 DNA: TGCGCCAGCAGCCTAACTCAGGGGGCGGTGGGCTACACCTTC. Full variable domain (remainder filled in from reference TRBV5-1 and TRBJ1-2): KAGVTQTPRYLIKTRGQQVTLSCSPISGHRSVSWYQQTPGQGLQFLFEYFSETQRNKGNFPGRFSGRQFSNSRSEMNVSTLELGDSALYLCASSLTQGAVGYTFGSGTRLTVV.

The rearrangement uses TRBV28 and TRBJ2-5; D might be TRBD1 (5 bases). V was pared by 3 bases and J by 4 bases, with 12 bases between. This CDR3 comprises 14 residues. Germline CDR1 is MDHEN and CDR2 is SYDVKM. The CDR3: CASSFDSLSETQYF. CDR3 coding DNA: TGTGCCAGCAGTTTTGACAGCTTATCAGAGACCCAGTACTTC.

The chain recombines TRBV10-3 with TRBJ1-1; no firm D call. Germline loops: CDR1 ENHRY, CDR2 SYGVKD. Trimming cost V 8 bases and J 6 bases, with 13 bases left between them. This CDR3 contains 12 residues. Here the CDR3 DNA reads TGTGCCATCGGGATGCAGGCTCCTGAAGCTTTCTTT. Amino acids: CAIGMQAPEAFF.

The V call is TRBV27, the J call TRBJ1-5, with D perhaps TRBD1 (5 bases). Trimming pared 6 bases from V and 0 bases from J, leaving 15 bases between. This CDR3 has 16 residues. The germline V gene has CDR1 MNHEY and CDR2 SMNVEV (reference sequence). The CDR3 region has the DNA TGTGCCAGCAGATCGGGACCTTGGGATAGCAATCAGCCCCAGCATTTT. Protein sequence: CASRSGPWDSNQPQHF.

This sequence joins TRBV7-8 and TRBJ2-5, with D perhaps assigned TRBD1 or TRBD2 (5 bases each). Between the trimmed V and J ends, which lost 0 bases and 2 bases, there was a span of 13 bases. The CDR3 is 16 residues long. The germline V gene has CDR1 SGHVS and CDR2 FQNEAQ. The CDR3 sequence: CASSLAVLEGQETQYF. The CDR3 region has the DNA TGTGCCAGCAGCTTAGCTGTCCTCGAGGGGCAAGAGACCCAGTACTTC.

The rearrangement uses TRBV4-1 and TRBJ1-1, with D unresolved. The germline gives CDR1 MGHRA, CDR2 YSYEKL. The length of the CDR3 is 15 residues. Deletions cut 0 bases from V and 1 base from J, with 9 bases between. CDR3 DNA sequence: TGCGCCAGCAGCCAAGAAGTCCTTCCGAACACTGAAGCTTTCTTT. This translates into CASSQEVLPNTEAFF.